This T cell receptor (beta chain) was captured by sequencing in a study of blood T cell repertoires in COVID-19. The CDR3 is 16 residues long. Germline V lookup: CDR1 SGHVS, CDR2 FQNEAQ. With 1 base removed from V and 7 bases from J, the gap between germline ends came to 18 bases. This clone was seen only once. The assay was immunoSEQ multiplex PCR, and TCRdb's table has in-frame clones only and misses some. The table shows approximately 450,000 clones, with over 75% occurring only once. The participants were between about 18 and 90 years old and came from some 23 US areas. Cohorts were assigned according to the clinical history that participants reported.

This chain uses TRBV7-8 with TRBJ2-3; the D gene is possibly TRBD2 (5 bases). Input material: PBMCs or T cells enriched from blood (not recorded which). The TCR originated in a man aged 25-40 years who had recovered from COVID-19. The CDR3 region has the DNA TGTGCCAGCAGCTTAGGCGCTAGCCTCTTTGTGAATACGCAGTATTTT. Protein sequence: CASSLGASLFVNTQYF.